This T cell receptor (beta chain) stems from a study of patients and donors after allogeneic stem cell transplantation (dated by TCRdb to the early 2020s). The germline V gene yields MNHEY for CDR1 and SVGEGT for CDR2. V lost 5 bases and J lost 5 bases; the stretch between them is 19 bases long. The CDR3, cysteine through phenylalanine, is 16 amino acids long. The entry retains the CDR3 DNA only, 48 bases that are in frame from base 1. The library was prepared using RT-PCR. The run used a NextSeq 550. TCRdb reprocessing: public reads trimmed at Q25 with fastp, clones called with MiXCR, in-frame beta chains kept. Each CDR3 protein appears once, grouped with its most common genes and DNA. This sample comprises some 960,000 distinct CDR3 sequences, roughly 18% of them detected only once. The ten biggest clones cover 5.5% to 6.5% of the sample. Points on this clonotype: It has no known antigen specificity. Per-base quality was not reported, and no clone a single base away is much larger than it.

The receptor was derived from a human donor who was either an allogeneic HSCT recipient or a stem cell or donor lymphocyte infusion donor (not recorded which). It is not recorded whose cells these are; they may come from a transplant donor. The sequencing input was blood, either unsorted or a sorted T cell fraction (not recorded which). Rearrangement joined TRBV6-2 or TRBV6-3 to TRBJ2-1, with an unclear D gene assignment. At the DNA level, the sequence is TGTGCCAGCAGTCCCCTATTAAGTACGACCCACAATGAGCAGTTCTTC. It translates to CASSPLLSTTHNEQFF.